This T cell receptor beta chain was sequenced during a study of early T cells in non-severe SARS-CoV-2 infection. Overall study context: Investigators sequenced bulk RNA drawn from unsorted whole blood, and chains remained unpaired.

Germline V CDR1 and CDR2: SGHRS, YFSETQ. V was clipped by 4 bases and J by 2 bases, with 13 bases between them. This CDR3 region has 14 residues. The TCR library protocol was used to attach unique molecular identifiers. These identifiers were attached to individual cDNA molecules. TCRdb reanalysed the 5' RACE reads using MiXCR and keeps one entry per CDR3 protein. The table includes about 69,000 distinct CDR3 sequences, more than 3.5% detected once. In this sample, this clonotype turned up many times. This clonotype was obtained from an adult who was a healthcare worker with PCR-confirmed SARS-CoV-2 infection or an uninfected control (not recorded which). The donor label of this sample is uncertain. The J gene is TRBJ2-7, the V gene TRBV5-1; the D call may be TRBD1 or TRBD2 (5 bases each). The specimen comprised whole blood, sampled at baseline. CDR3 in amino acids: CASSPRDGTYEQYF. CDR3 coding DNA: TGCGCCAGCAGCCCCAGGGACGGTACCTACGAGCAGTACTTC.